This TCR beta chain was sequenced in a study of blood T cell repertoires in COVID-19. Looking at the study overall: Acute and convalescent COVID-19 specimens originated in the United States, Italy and Spain. Nucleic acid was either cDNA or gDNA, and it came from T cells, B-cell-depleted T cells, or PBMCs.

As processed by the authors: By means of reference gene primer amplification, nucleated cell counts were estimated. Data came from immunoSEQ multiplex PCR; TCRdb stores just in-frame clones and leaves some out. For V, J and clone size, that table is used; D and trimming come from the DNA. The table shows 150,000 to 200,000 clones, with 82% occurring only once. V was pared by 4 bases and J by 9 bases, with 10 bases between. This CDR3 region has 12 residues. Germline CDR1 and CDR2: MNHEY and SVGEGT. The chain joins TRBV6-2 or TRBV6-3 to TRBJ2-1; weak D call: TRBD2 (5 bases). The receptor was derived from a woman in her seventies with acute or convalescent COVID-19. Sequenced material: peripheral blood. The CDR3 sequence is CASSSLAGEQFF. The CDR3 coding sequence is TGTGCCAGCAGTTCCCTGGCGGGTGAGCAGTTCTTC.